This is a list of T cell receptor beta chains from one sample in a study of blood T cells in healthy people across ages. From the 5' RACE reads, TCRdb called clonotypes with MiXCR, one entry per CDR3 protein. This table has around 500,000 distinct CDR3 sequences, around half appearing once. The material sequenced was blood. The receptors shown here come from an elderly man in good health. Both conserved end residues are part of each CDR3. Fields, in order: clone size, D gene, V gene, J gene, CDR3 DNA, CDR3 protein. A D gene is named only where the DNA matches it firmly. The size field is filled for only some rows; it gives once, few, many or a size class.

>-|-|TRBV28|TRBJ2-5
TGTGCCAGCAGCACGAGTCTCTACCAAGAGACCCAGTACTTC
CASSTSLYQETQYF
>-|-|TRBV7-3|TRBJ2-1
TGTGCCAGCAGCCAATCAGGGAATCCCTACAATGAGCAGTTCTTC
CASSQSGNPYNEQFF
>-|-|TRBV6-1|TRBJ1-5
TGTGCCAGCCTAGGGGGGCAGGATCAGCCCCAGCATTTT
CASLGGQDQPQHF
>-|-|TRBV7-9|TRBJ1-1
TGTGCCAGCCGCGTCCTGTCGGGTGAAGCTTTCTTT
CASRVLSGEAFF
>-|-|TRBV5-5|TRBJ2-3
TGTGCCAGCAGCTTGGGAATTAGCGCCATAGGTACAGATACGCAGTATTTT
CASSLGISAIGTDTQYF
>many|TRBD2|TRBV6-6|TRBJ2-5
TGTGCCAGCAGTTACTCTAGGACTAGCGGGGGTGAAGAGACCCAGTACTTC
CASSYSRTSGGEETQYF
>-|-|TRBV3-1|TRBJ1-6
TGTGCCAGCAGCCCGGGACACCCGGGCAATTCACCCCTCCACTTT
CASSPGHPGNSPLHF
>-|TRBD2|TRBV4-3|TRBJ2-1
TGCGCCAGCAGCCCCAAGAGCCCCAACGGGGGGGCCAATTTCCGTGGGCAGTTCTTC
CASSPKSPNGGANFRGQFF
>-|-|TRBV20-1|TRBJ2-3
TGCAGTGCTATCGTGGTTACGAGCACAGATACGCAGTATTTT
CSAIVVTSTDTQYF
>-|TRBD1|TRBV30|TRBJ1-4
TGTGCCTGGAGTTCCCAGGGGGCGGGTGAAAAACTGTTTTTT
CAWSSQGAGEKLFF
>-|-|TRBV21-1|TRBJ2-7
TGTGCCAGCAGCAAAGGAGAGACAGGGGATTACTACGAGCAGTACTTC
CASSKGETGDYYEQYF
>few|TRBD1|TRBV6-5|TRBJ2-1
TGTGCCAGCACAGGACAGGGGACCTACAATGAGCAGTTCTTC
CASTGQGTYNEQFF
>-|-|TRBV24-1|TRBJ2-3
TGTGCCACCAGTGGGAGACGCACAGATACGCAGTATTTT
CATSGRRTDTQYF
>-|-|TRBV5-1|TRBJ1-5
TGCGCCAGCAGCTTGTTTTCTGGACAGCCCCAGCATTTT
CASSLFSGQPQHF
>-|-|TRBV7-6|TRBJ1-1
TGTGCCAGCAGCCCAGGAGGGGCCACCACTGAAGCTTTCTTT
CASSPGGATTEAFF
>-|-|TRBV6-5|TRBJ1-2
TGTGCCAGCAGTGACTCGAGCGGGTATGGCTGCACCTTC
CASSDSSGYGCTF
>-|-|TRBV6-2/TRBV6-3|TRBJ2-3
TGTGCCAGCAGTGGGGGCCTAGCGGCCGATACGCAGTATTTT
CASSGGLAADTQYF
>-|-|TRBV10-3|TRBJ2-7
TGTGCCATCAGTGAGGGGACCCCAGTGGAGCAGTACTTC
CAISEGTPVEQYF
>-|-|TRBV20-1|TRBJ2-3
TGCAGTGCTAGAGATACTGCGGGACGGGCAGATACGCAGTATTTT
CSARDTAGRADTQYF
>few|-|TRBV7-2|TRBJ2-3
TGTGCCAGCAGCTCCGACTGGGATACGCAGTATTTT
CASSSDWDTQYF
>-|TRBD1|TRBV6-5|TRBJ1-1
TGTGCCAGCAGGGGACAGGGAAGGGGTGCCACTGAAGCTTTCTTT
CASRGQGRGATEAFF
>many|-|TRBV7-9|TRBJ2-7
TGTGCCAGCAGCTTAGCCCAGGGAAGGGGCCTCGACGAGCAGTACTTC
CASSLAQGRGLDEQYF
>-|-|TRBV20-1|TRBJ1-2
TGCAGTGCGGCTCAGGCCTACTATGGCTACACCTTC
CSAAQAYYGYTF
>-|-|TRBV20-1|TRBJ2-3
TGCAGTGCTAGAGATCCCTACACAGATACGCAGTATTTT
CSARDPYTDTQYF
>-|TRBD1|TRBV11-2|TRBJ1-1
TGTGCCAGCAGCCCCTCCGGGACAGGGGACACTGAAGCTTTCTTT
CASSPSGTGDTEAFF
>few|-|TRBV10-2|TRBJ2-6
TGCGCCAGCACCCAACAGGGAACTGGGGCCAACGTCCTGACTTTC
CASTQQGTGANVLTF
>few|-|TRBV4-3|TRBJ2-7
TGCGCCAGCAGCCAAGACCCCCGGGACCCCTCAATAGACGAGCAGTACTTC
CASSQDPRDPSIDEQYF
>few|TRBD2|TRBV20-1|TRBJ2-7
TGCAGTGCTAGAGATGGTACGGGGGGGGCCTACGAGCAGTACTTC
CSARDGTGGAYEQYF
>-|TRBD2|TRBV30|TRBJ2-3
TGTGCCCGAGGCCAGCGGGGCGGGGATACGCAGTATTTT
CARGQRGGDTQYF
>-|-|TRBV20-1|TRBJ2-7
TGCAGTGCTAGGGGGATGGACAGATACAATGAGCAGTACTTC
CSARGMDRYNEQYF
>few|-|TRBV20-1|TRBJ2-7
TGCAGTGCTAGAGCCACCCGGTTCAGGCGCTACGAGCAGTACTTC
CSARATRFRRYEQYF
>few|-|TRBV7-2|TRBJ2-1
TGTGCCAGCAGCTTAGTTCTTTCGGGGGCGGCAAATGAGCAGTTCTTC
CASSLVLSGAANEQFF
>-|-|TRBV5-5|TRBJ2-3
TGTGCCAGCAGCTTCACCGGGACCCCTAGCACAGATACGCAGTATTTT
CASSFTGTPSTDTQYF
>once|TRBD1|TRBV20-1|TRBJ1-4
TGCAGTGCTAGAACAGGGGCCCTGAACTCGTGGGAAAAACTGTTTTTT
CSARTGALNSWEKLFF
>-|-|TRBV3-1|TRBJ1-1
TGTGCCAGCAGCCAAGGGGGATACAACACTGAAGCTTTCTTT
CASSQGGYNTEAFF
>many|-|TRBV7-2|TRBJ2-7
TGTGCCAGCAGCTTCCCGGGGCCGAGCTACGAGCAGTACTTC
CASSFPGPSYEQYF
>-|TRBD2|TRBV7-9|TRBJ2-7
TGTGCCAGCAGCTCCTCAGAAGGCGGGACTAGCTCCCACGAGCAGTACTTC
CASSSSEGGTSSHEQYF
>many|-|TRBV6-5|TRBJ2-3
TGTGCCAGCAGTTGGGAGAAGGGGGTGTCAGATACGCAGTATTTT
CASSWEKGVSDTQYF
>-|-|TRBV20-1|TRBJ1-1
TGCAGTGCTAGACTCCCAGGGCAGGGGATCATGAACACTGAAGCTTTCTTT
CSARLPGQGIMNTEAFF
>-|-|TRBV5-5|TRBJ1-1
TGTGCCAGCCGCCCTCCAGGGTCGAACACTGAAGCTTTCTTT
CASRPPGSNTEAFF
>-|-|TRBV20-1|TRBJ1-5
TGCAGTGCTAGGAGCTCGGGTTTTGGCAATCAGCCCCAGCATTTT
CSARSSGFGNQPQHF
>-|-|TRBV20-1|TRBJ2-1
TGCAGTGCTAGACTAGACACTGAGCAGTTCTTC
CSARLDTEQFF
>-|-|TRBV20-1|TRBJ1-2
TGCAGTGCTAGAGGGGGCACCTATGGCTACACCTTC
CSARGGTYGYTF
>many|-|TRBV6-6|TRBJ2-1
TGTGCCAGCAGTTCCAACTCAGGGGACAATGAGCAGTTCTTC
CASSSNSGDNEQFF
>-|-|TRBV10-3|TRBJ2-7
TGTGCCATCAGTGAGTCGACGGACGAGCAGTACTTC
CAISESTDEQYF
>-|-|TRBV7-2|TRBJ2-1
TGTGCCAGCAGCCCACTCCTTCGGGCTTCGTACAATGAGCAGTTCTTC
CASSPLLRASYNEQFF
>few|TRBD2|TRBV5-1|TRBJ2-1
TGCGCCAGCAGCCCAAGGACTAGCGGGACACATGAGCAGTTCTTC
CASSPRTSGTHEQFF
>few|-|TRBV7-8|TRBJ2-7
TGTGCCAGCAGCTTCGGGGTAAACTACGAGCAGTACTTC
CASSFGVNYEQYF
>many|TRBD2|TRBV6-5|TRBJ2-1
TGTGCCAGCAGTGACTCGGGACTAGCTGGTGAGCAGTTCTTC
CASSDSGLAGEQFF
>-|-|TRBV6-5|TRBJ1-1
TGTGCCAGCTACAACAGGGTCGTCACTGAAGCTTTCTTT
CASYNRVVTEAFF